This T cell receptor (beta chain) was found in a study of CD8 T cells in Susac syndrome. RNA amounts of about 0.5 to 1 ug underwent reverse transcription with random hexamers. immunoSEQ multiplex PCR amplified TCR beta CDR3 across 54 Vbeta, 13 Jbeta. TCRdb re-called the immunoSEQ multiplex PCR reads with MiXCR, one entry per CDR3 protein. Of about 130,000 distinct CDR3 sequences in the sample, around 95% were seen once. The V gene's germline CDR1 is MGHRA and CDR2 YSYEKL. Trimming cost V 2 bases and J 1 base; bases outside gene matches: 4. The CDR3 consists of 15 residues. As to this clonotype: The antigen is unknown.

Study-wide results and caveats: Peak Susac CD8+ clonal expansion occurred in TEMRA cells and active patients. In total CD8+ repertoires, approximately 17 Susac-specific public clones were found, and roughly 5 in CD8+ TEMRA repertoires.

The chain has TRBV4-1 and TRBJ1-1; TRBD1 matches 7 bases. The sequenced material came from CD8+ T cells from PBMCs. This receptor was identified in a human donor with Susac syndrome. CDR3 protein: CASSQLQGGNTEAFF. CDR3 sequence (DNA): TGCGCCAGCAGCCAACTGCAGGGGGGGAACACTGAAGCTTTCTTT.